The T cell receptor beta chain under discussion was sequenced for a study of T-cell reconstitution after alpha-beta-depleted transplantation in children. CDR1 is MGHRA and CDR2 is YSYEKL in the germline V gene. The CDR3 sequence is 17 residues long. J was trimmed by 2 bases and V by 0 bases; bases with no gene match: 5. Unique molecular identifiers were incorporated during preparation of the TCRbeta library. A single record per CDR3 protein comes from TCRdb applying MiXCR to the PCR reads. Of 610,000 or so distinct CDR3 sequences in the sample, 25% to 30% were seen once. In the case of this clonotype: Its antigen is currently unknown.

Findings of the study overall: In some patients, recipient T cells and intrathymic progenitors surviving conditioning explained high day-60 diversity. As was reported, about two months after transplant, alpha-beta T cells came from several hundred expanded graft clones. A year post-transplant, T-cell counts and diversity derived mostly from newly produced T cells.

This material consisted of PBMCs, taken before TCRalphabeta/CD19-depleted stem cell transplant. The chain joins TRBV4-1 to TRBJ2-3; 10 bases align to TRBD2. This sequence originates from a boy less than two years old with Wiskott-Aldrich syndrome, due to receive a stem cell transplant. CDR3 loop: CASSQDFTSGVTDTQYF. DNA of the CDR3: TGCGCCAGCAGCCAAGATTTTACTAGCGGGGTCACAGATACGCAGTATTTT.